These 17 T cell receptor beta chains were sequenced from one sample in a study of identical twins. MiXCR, applied by TCRdb to the 5' RACE reads, yields one record per CDR3 protein. The sample records roughly 250,000 distinct CDR3 sequences, around 7% being singletons. The sample also formed part of further work on yellow fever vaccine responses in identical twins.

The specimen was memory (CD45RO+) T cells sorted from blood. These receptor sequences come from a woman younger than 30 in good health.

As DNA, the CDR3 is TGCAGTGCTGGTGTGACAGGGGCCCGCGAGCAGTACTTC. This encodes CSAGVTGAREQYF. The chain employs TRBV20-1 and TRBJ2-7, with 8 nucleotides matching TRBD1. CDR1 and CDR2 (germline): DFQATT, SNEGSKA (reference sequence). The trim removed 5 bases at V and 6 bases at J, leaving 9 bases unmatched. This CDR3 has 13 residues.

The V call is TRBV28, the J call TRBJ2-7, with a tentative D call TRBD2 (6 bases). Germline values: CDR1 MDHEN, CDR2 SYDVKM. The V gene lost 2 bases and the J gene lost 3 bases, with 20 bases spanning the gap. This CDR3 spans 17 amino acids. CDR3 residues: CASSLTIPGLPVYEQYF. The CDR3 DNA reads as TGTGCCAGCAGTTTAACTATACCGGGACTCCCGGTCTACGAGCAGTACTTC.

This clonotype has only a few counts. The gene calls are TRBV11-3 and TRBJ2-3; D might be TRBD2 (6 bases). The CDR3 runs 16 residues. Germline-derived CDR1 and CDR2 are SGHNT and YENEEA. V was cut by 5 bases and J by 1 base, with 16 bases left in between. The chain's CDR3 is CASSLRSGLGTDTQYF. The CDR3 nucleotides are TGTGCCAGCAGCCTACGTAGCGGCCTTGGCACAGATACGCAGTATTTT.

This clonotype appeared a few times. The V gene is TRBV27, the J gene TRBJ2-3; TRBD2 aligns across 11 bases. In germline, CDR1 is MNHEY, CDR2 SMNVEV (reference sequence). Trimming took 6 bases from V and 6 from J; bases not matched to a gene: 14. This CDR3 comprises 17 residues. CDR3 DNA sequence: TGTGCCAGCAGGCCGCAGGATAGCGGGGGGGCCGGGGATACGCAGTATTTT. It encodes CASRPQDSGGAGDTQYF.

Many counts were recorded for this clonotype. The rearrangement joins TRBV10-2 to TRBJ2-7; 7 bases are shared with TRBD1. CDR3 length: 13 residues. The junction had 6 bases not matched to a gene; V was cut back by 4 bases and J by 6 bases. Germline CDR1 is WSHSY and CDR2 is SAAADI. CDR3 region: CASSVLGGGEQYV. The CDR3 DNA is TGCGCCAGCAGTGTGCTAGGGGGCGGCGAGCAGTACGTC.

CDR3: CSARDLIGRGTDTQYF. In nucleotides, the CDR3 is TGCAGTGCTAGAGATCTCATCGGGAGGGGCACAGATACGCAGTATTTT. This sequence joins TRBV20-1 and TRBJ2-3; the match to TRBD2 covers 8 bases. Germline values: CDR1 DFQATT, CDR2 SNEGSKA (reference sequence). The V segment lost 0 bases and the J segment 1 base; nucleotides outside the gene matches: 6. CDR3 length: 16 amino acids.

The chain employs TRBV5-1 and TRBJ2-1; 7 bases match TRBD2. J was trimmed by 3 bases and V by 2 bases; bases with no gene match: 20. The CDR3 extends over 20 amino acids. CDR1 is SGHRS, CDR2 YFSETQ, per germline. As DNA, the CDR3 is TGCGCCAGCAGCTTCCCTCCGGGAAGGGTTCTGGCTAGCGGCTACAATGAGCAGTTCTTC. It specifies CASSFPPGRVLASGYNEQFF.

The genes are TRBV11-2 and TRBJ1-4; D unresolved. There are 12 residues in the CDR3. The germline V gene has CDR1 SGHAT and CDR2 FQNNGV. V lost 0 bases to trimming and J lost 7 bases, with 3 bases between them. CDR3 sequence: CASSLDTEKLFF. CDR3 DNA: TGTGCCAGCAGCTTAGATACTGAAAAACTGTTTTTT.

The gene calls are TRBV14 and TRBJ1-5; D unresolved. This CDR3 region has 13 residues. V was trimmed by 3 bases and J by 6 bases, leaving 9 bases between them. Germline lookup yields CDR1 SGHDN and CDR2 FVKESK. The CDR3 is CASSQGTRQPQHF. CDR3 DNA: TGTGCCAGCAGCCAGGGTACTCGTCAGCCCCAGCATTTT.

This clonotype was counted only a few times. This sequence joins TRBV7-8 and TRBJ1-4; weak D call: TRBD1 (6 bases). This CDR3 region has 16 residues. Germline-derived CDR1 and CDR2 are SGHVS and FQNEAQ. Trimming shortened V by 5 bases and J by 3 bases, and 16 bases separated the two germline ends. The CDR3 region is CASSTWRGGPNEKLFF. Here the CDR3 DNA reads TGTGCCAGCAGCACCTGGAGGGGGGGGCCTAATGAAAAACTGTTTTTT. Full variable domain (missing parts from reference TRBV7-8 and TRBJ1-4): GAGVSQSPRYKVAKRGQDVALRCDPISGHVSLFWYQQALGQGPEFLTYFQNEAQLDKSGLPSDRFFAERPEGSVSTLKIQRTQQEDSAVYLCASSTWRGGPNEKLFFGSGTQLSVL.

This chain connects TRBV6-4 to TRBJ2-3; the match to TRBD2 covers 11 bases. The CDR3 sequence is 15 residues long. Losses at the gene ends were 5 bases for V and 6 bases for J; bases not matched to a gene: 7. Germline V lookup: CDR1 MRHNA, CDR2 SNTAGT. Written as DNA, the CDR3 is TGTGCCAGCAGTCAACTAGCGGGGGACCAGGATACGCAGTATTTT. Translating it yields CASSQLAGDQDTQYF.

This clonotype was seen many times. The rearrangement links TRBV5-1 to TRBJ2-3; 9 bases fit TRBD2. The CDR3 loop spans 15 amino acids. J gave up 3 bases and V 4 bases, and 6 bases lay outside the gene matches. Germline V gene data show CDR1 as SGHRS and CDR2 as YFSETQ. The CDR3 loop is CASSRDSGSTDTQYF. CDR3 DNA: TGCGCCAGCAGCCGGGATAGCGGGAGTACAGATACGCAGTATTTT.

This chain connects TRBV7-3 to TRBJ2-1, with TRBD2 matching over 12 bases. With 5 bases clipped from V and 13 bases from J, the junction kept 6 bases outside the gene matches. Germline CDR1 reads SGHTA; CDR2 reads FQGTGA. There are 13 residues in the CDR3. The CDR3, as DNA: TGTGCCAGCAGCCCCCGGACTAGCGGGGAACAGTTCTTC. Amino acids: CASSPRTSGEQFF.

This clonotype turned up a few times. The chain carries TRBV18 and TRBJ1-5, with unresolved D. The CDR3 covers 16 residues. From germline, CDR1 is KGHSH and CDR2 LQKENI. V lost 3 bases to trimming and J lost 0 bases, with 12 bases between them. Here the CDR3 reads CASSPIQTSSNQPQHF. The CDR3 DNA reads TGTGCCAGCTCACCGATACAGACTTCTAGCAATCAGCCCCAGCATTTT.

This clonotype has only a few counts. The chain combines TRBV5-8 with TRBJ2-3; weak D call: TRBD2 (6 bases). V was cut by 0 bases and J by 0 bases, with 11 bases left in between. Germline V gene lookup returns CDR1 SGHTS and CDR2 YDEGEE. CDR3 size: 16 residues. Here the CDR3 reads CASSLDPGASTDTQYF. As DNA, the CDR3 is TGTGCCAGCAGCTTGGACCCGGGAGCGAGCACAGATACGCAGTATTTT.

This chain joins TRBV20-1 and TRBJ2-4; D unresolved. The CDR3 consists of 15 residues. The germline V and J ends were trimmed by 5 bases and 0 bases, with 14 bases remaining between them. Per the germline V gene, CDR1 is DFQATT and CDR2 is SNEGSKA (reference sequence). Here the CDR3 DNA reads TGCAGTGCTTACCACAACAATTTAGCCAAAAACATTCAGTACTTC. As protein: CSAYHNNLAKNIQYF.

This clonotype was detected ten times or more. The rearrangement joins TRBV28 to TRBJ2-1; D remains unclear. CDR1 is MDHEN, CDR2 SYDVKM, per germline. CDR3 length equals 15 residues. Trimming removed 5 bases at V and 9 bases at J, with 20 bases between. As DNA, the CDR3 is TGTGCCAGCAGTATCACGAGTTACAGATGGGGTGAGCAGTTCTTC. Its translation: CASSITSYRWGEQFF.